This T cell receptor beta chain was found in a study of beta chain features in type 1 diabetes. Whole-study findings and limits: In every one of the four CD4+ subsets, TCRB CDR3s were moderately but significantly shorter in Type 1 diabetes patients. Insertions were fewer and deletions more numerous at VDJ junctions in type 1 diabetes patients.

The entirety of the isolated RNA underwent reverse transcription, so expressed TCRB transcripts were sequenced. Clones were read by immunoSEQ multiplex PCR, and TCRdb kept only the in-frame ones, dropping some. The sample includes around 250,000 clones, roughly 14% of them seen just once. The CDR3 sequence is 13 residues long. The V and J ends lost 0 bases and 2 bases respectively, with 6 bases between them. Germline V gene sequence: CDR1 SGHRS, CDR2 YFSETQ. This clone was detected only a few times. Its target is unknown. The sample holds other DNA sequences that translate to the same CDR3. The source of this sequence is a man aged 25-40 years with type 1 diabetes. Sequenced input: naive CD4+ T cells from blood. This chain uses TRBV5-1 with TRBJ2-7; tentatively, D is TRBD1 (6 bases). The CDR3 loop reads CASSLEGAYEQYF. CDR3 bases: TGCGCCAGCAGCTTGGAGGGGGCCTACGAGCAGTACTTC. The entire variable domain, with the rest obtained from reference TRBV5-1 and TRBJ2-7, is as follows: KAGVTQTPRYLIKTRGQQVTLSCSPISGHRSVSWYQQTPGQGLQFLFEYFSETQRNKGNFPGRFSGRQFSNSRSEMNVSTLELGDSALYLCASSLEGAYEQYFGPGTRLTVT.